Sequencing of this T cell receptor (beta chain) was carried out in a study of human T cells and chemical hapten exposure. The CDR3 has 14 residues. V lost 0 bases and J 8 bases, leaving 13 bases between the germline ends. In germline, CDR1 is MNHEY, CDR2 SVGEGT. Time point described: patch test 2, 6 weeks after DPC sensitization. Treatment defined: therapeutic diphenylcyclopropenone sensitization with weekly scalp DPC. Each CDR3 protein is one row after TCRdb ran MiXCR on the RACE reads. The sample records approximately 95,000 distinct CDR3 sequences, about 10% being singletons. At least ten counts were recorded for this clonotype.

The TCR originated in a woman in her thirties or forties with alopecia areata. Some clones in this sample may be carry-over from other donors' samples. The chain joins TRBV6-2 or TRBV6-3 to TRBJ1-2; D remains ambiguous. Here the sequenced sample was whole blood, taken in connection with sensitization to the hapten diphenylcyclopropenone (DPC). CDR3 loop: CASSYSPGLLGYTF. The CDR3 DNA follows: TGTGCCAGCAGTTACTCACCAGGCCTTCTGGGCTACACCTTC.